The 21 T cell receptor beta chains given below trace back to one sample, sequenced in a study of memory CD4+ T cells and cytomegalovirus serostatus (dated by TCRdb to about 2019). A FACSAria II was used to sort memory CD4+ T cells, defined as single viable CD3+CD4+CD8-CD45RO+ cells. Library creation used the immunoSEQ multiplex PCR assay. What TCRdb holds here is the immuneACCESS table cut down to in-frame rearrangements. Part of the clones is not present; checked against another copy, under half of the missing clones reflect an unresolved V gene, and the others are unexplained. In all, the sample holds about 82,000 clones, and around 80% of those were seen once. Of the sample, around 0.77% falls within the top ten clones. The sequenced material came from memory CD4+ T cells from blood. The receptors were gathered from an adult in good health and CMV-seronegative.

In nucleotides, the CDR3 is TGTGCCAGCAGTTTTGACGGGCCTGGGGCCAACGTCCTGACTTTC. As protein: CASSFDGPGANVLTF. This chain connects TRBV28 to TRBJ2-6, with no clear D. Germline assignment: CDR1 MDHEN and CDR2 SYDVKM. Trimming shortened V by 3 bases and J by 2 bases, and 8 bases separated the two germline ends. The CDR3 spans 15 residues.

This chain connects TRBV19 to TRBJ2-7; D might be TRBD2 (6 bases). V gave up 2 bases and J gave up 2 bases, with 10 bases separating them. Germline V CDR1 and CDR2: LNHDA, SQIVND (reference sequence). CDR3 length: 14 residues. The CDR3 loop reads CASSIRGRPYEQYF. In DNA, the CDR3 is TGTGCCAGTAGTATACGGGGGAGGCCCTACGAGCAGTACTTC.

This chain connects TRBV7-6 to TRBJ2-7; D remains unclear. Germline V gene data show CDR1 as SGHVS and CDR2 as FNYEAQ. The CDR3 totals 12 residues. The V end lost 1 base, the J end lost 4 bases, and 5 bases lay between the germline ends. Here the CDR3 reads CASSLVGYEQYF. CDR3 DNA: TGTGCCAGCAGCTTAGTCGGGTACGAGCAGTACTTC.

V gene TRBV18 combines with J gene TRBJ2-3, with 8 bases identical to TRBD2. Germline V lookup: CDR1 KGHSH, CDR2 LQKENI. V gave up 4 bases and J gave up 4 bases; unmatched junction bases: 10. The CDR3 runs 16 residues. CDR3 DNA sequence: TGTGCCAGCTCACGGCCGCCAGCGGGGGCTTCAGATACGCAGTATTTT. This codes for CASSRPPAGASDTQYF.

This clone came up once. The genes are TRBV15 and TRBJ1-4; D gene uncertain. V lost 0 bases and J 3 bases, leaving 11 bases between the germline ends. Germline V CDR1 and CDR2: LNHNV, YYDKDF (reference sequence). This CDR3 is 16 amino acids long. CDR3 region: CATSRDIGLANEKLFF. CDR3 DNA sequence: TGTGCCACCAGCAGAGATATAGGGCTAGCTAATGAAAAACTGTTTTTT.

The chain joins TRBV19 to TRBJ1-5, with 7 bases that match TRBD1. Germline V gene sequence: CDR1 LNHDA, CDR2 SQIVND (reference sequence). V dropped 7 bases and J dropped 4; count of bases not matched to a gene: 7. CDR3 length: 14 amino acids. The DNA of the CDR3 is TGTGCCAGTAATAACAGGGGCGAAAATCAGCCCCAGCATTTT. It codes for CASNNRGENQPQHF.

The chain is built from TRBV5-1 and TRBJ1-1, with D unclear. Between the trimmed V and J ends, which lost 5 bases and 5 bases, there was a span of 19 bases. The CDR3 has 15 residues. In germline, CDR1 is SGHRS, CDR2 YFSETQ. The CDR3 is CASRPPYGEGTEAFF. In DNA form, the CDR3 reads TGCGCCAGCAGGCCTCCCTACGGCGAGGGTACTGAAGCTTTCTTT.

This chain links TRBV9 with TRBJ1-1, with D perhaps matching TRBD1 (5 bases). The CDR3 has 13 residues. The ends were cut back, 3 bases at V and 4 bases at J, with 10 bases in the middle. The germline V gene encodes CDR1 SGDLS and CDR2 YYNGEE. CDR3 sequence (DNA): TGTGCCAGCAGCGGACCTGGGGGCACTGAAGCTTTCTTT. Protein product: CASSGPGGTEAFF.

The chain employs TRBV6-6 and TRBJ1-5; the match to TRBD1 covers 8 bases. Germline V lookup: CDR1 MNHNY, CDR2 SVGAGI (reference sequence). Germline trimming cut 4 bases from V and 4 bases from J; bases unmatched to any gene: 3. The length of the CDR3 is 14 residues. CDR3 coding DNA: TGTGCCAGCAGTTTGGACAGGGCGAATCAGCCCCAGCATTTT. It encodes CASSLDRANQPQHF.

V gene TRBV5-8 combines with J gene TRBJ1-5; 7 nucleotides align to TRBD1. V was pared by 0 bases and J by 9 bases, with 6 bases of the junction left unmatched. The germline V gene has CDR1 SGHTS and CDR2 YDEGEE. This CDR3 is built from 14 residues. Here the CDR3 DNA reads TGTGCCAGCAGCTTGGGACAGGGTCAGGGGCCCCAGCATTTT. Translation gives CASSLGQGQGPQHF. Drawing the rest from reference TRBV5-8 and TRBJ1-5, the complete variable domain is EAGVTQSPTHLIKTRGQQATLRCSPISGHTSVYWYQQALGLGLQFLLWYDEGEERNRGNFPPRFSGRQFPNYSSELNVNALELEDSALYLCASSLGQGQGPQHFGDGTRLSIL.

The chain employs TRBV6-6 and TRBJ2-5; D is possibly TRBD1 (5 bases). The V end was cut by 5 bases, the J end by 3 bases, with 10 bases between. In germline, CDR1 is MNHNY, CDR2 SVGAGI (reference sequence). The CDR3 has 13 amino acids. CDR3 sequence: CASSRQGKETQYF. The CDR3 DNA reads as TGTGCCAGCAGTCGTCAGGGAAAAGAGACCCAGTACTTC.

This clone came up a few times. V and J are TRBV7-2 and TRBJ2-7, with D perhaps being TRBD1 or TRBD2 (6 bases each). The CDR3 has 16 residues. V lost 1 base to trimming and J lost 4 bases, with 17 bases between them. Germline CDR1 and CDR2: SGHTA and FQGNSA. In DNA form, the CDR3 reads TGTGCCAGCAGCTTAGGGTATGGGAGAGGGGGGTACGAGCAGTACTTC. Translated, it gives CASSLGYGRGGYEQYF. Using reference TRBV7-2 and TRBJ2-7 for the parts outside the CDR3, the full variable domain is GAGVSQSPSNKVTEKGKDVELRCDPISGHTALYWYRQSLGQGLEFLIYFQGNSAPDKSGLPSDRFSAERTGGSVSTLTIQRTQQEDSAVYLCASSLGYGRGGYEQYFGPGTRLTVT.

This sequence joins TRBV11-2 and TRBJ2-7; possibly TRBD1 for D (6 bases). CDR3 length: 14 residues. Trimming left V 5 bases short and J 4 bases short, with 15 bases between. CDR1 and CDR2 (germline): SGHAT, FQNNGV. CDR3: CASSPAGQLYEQYF. The CDR3 DNA is TGTGCCAGCAGCCCGGCCGGACAGCTGTACGAGCAGTACTTC.

The chain employs TRBV14 and TRBJ2-3, with a weak D call TRBD1 (6 bases). This CDR3 region has 15 residues. CDR1 is SGHDN, CDR2 FVKESK, per germline. V dropped 5 bases and J dropped 2 bases, with 14 bases sitting between them. CDR3 bases: TGTGCCAGCAGCGAAGGACAGCCTTCCACAGATACGCAGTATTTT. Translated, it gives CASSEGQPSTDTQYF.

V usage is TRBV5-5 and J usage is TRBJ2-7; 8 bases map to TRBD1. Germline V gene sequence: CDR1 SGHKS, CDR2 YYEKEE (reference sequence). Germline trimming cut 0 bases from V and 1 base from J; bases unmatched to any gene: 6. The length of the CDR3 is 16 residues. CDR3 DNA sequence: TGTGCCAGCAGCTTGGCTTGGCAGGGGGCTTCCTACGAGCAGTACTTC. It codes for CASSLAWQGASYEQYF.

The rearrangement joins TRBV19 to TRBJ1-2, with a weak D call TRBD1 (6 bases). Trimming took 7 bases from V and 8 from J, leaving 11 bases between them. The CDR3 is 11 residues long. The germline V gene encodes CDR1 LNHDA and CDR2 SQIVND (reference sequence). CDR3 coding DNA: TGTGCCAGTAAAACAGGGCGCGGCTACACCTTC. Protein product: CASKTGRGYTF. The full variable domain, rest sourced from reference TRBV19 and TRBJ1-2, is DGGITQSPKYLFRKEGQNVTLSCEQNLNHDAMYWYRQDPGQGLRLIYYSQIVNDFQKGDIAEGYSVSREKKESFPLTVTSAQKNPTAFYLCASKTGRGYTFGSGTRLTVV.

The chain joins TRBV2 to TRBJ1-1, with D possibly matching TRBD1 (5 bases). V was clipped by 4 bases and J by 4 bases, with 10 bases between them. This CDR3 is built from 13 residues. The germline V gene has CDR1 SNHLY and CDR2 FYNNEI. CDR3 region: CASSGDRGTEAFF. In DNA, the CDR3 is TGTGCCAGCAGTGGGGACCGCGGCACTGAAGCTTTCTTT.

CDR3 nucleotides: TGCGCCAGCAGCCAGACAGGGGTTGGCACTGAAGCTTTCTTT. It yields the protein CASSQTGVGTEAFF. The chain joins TRBV5-1 to TRBJ1-1; TRBD1 matches 8 bases. Germline CDR1 SGHRS, CDR2 YFSETQ. Unmatched junction bases numbered 6, after V lost 4 bases and J lost 4 bases. CDR3 length: 14 residues.

This clone was picked up a small number of times. The chain has TRBV6-6 and TRBJ2-3, with a weak D call TRBD1 (6 bases). The germline V gene encodes CDR1 MNHNY and CDR2 SVGAGI (reference sequence). Trimming took off 6 bases at V and 4 bases at J, with 14 bases between the two ends. The CDR3 is 14 amino acids. The CDR3, as DNA: TGTGCCAGCAGGGAAAGGGGGAATGCAGATACGCAGTATTTT. Encoded protein: CASRERGNADTQYF.

As DNA, the CDR3 is TGTGCCAGCTCACCACCCGGACCTTTTAGCACAGATACGCAGTATTTT. It yields the protein CASSPPGPFSTDTQYF. The chain employs TRBV18 and TRBJ2-3; D not resolved. CDR3 length equals 16 residues. Germline lookup yields CDR1 KGHSH and CDR2 LQKENI. Trimming removed 0 bases at V and 0 bases at J, with 10 bases between.

The chain joins TRBV7-3 to TRBJ2-5, with TRBD2 matching over 13 bases. The V segment lost 5 bases and the J segment 4 bases; nucleotides outside the gene matches: 16. This CDR3 region has 19 residues. Germline CDR1 reads SGHTA; CDR2 reads FQGTGA. CDR3 in DNA: TGTGCCAGCAGCCCATCTCACGTACTAGCGGGGGGGCCCCCAGAGACCCAGTACTTC. It is translated as CASSPSHVLAGGPPETQYF.